A single sample gave rise to the 4 T cell receptor beta chains below, sequenced in a study of T cell repertoires and HLA-DP antigens. These receptors have no identified antigens. Data came from immunoSEQ multiplex PCR; TCRdb stores just in-frame clones and leaves some out. The top ten clones hold about 1.8% of a sample with about 89,000 clones, about 89% of them seen once. Sequenced input: CD4+ T cells from PBMCs. These TCRs come from a man aged 50 to 59 in good health and CMV-seronegative.

The rearrangement uses TRBV6-4 and TRBJ2-3; TRBD2 agrees at 12 bases. Trimming cost V 2 bases and J 4 bases; bases outside gene matches: 1. Germline lookup yields CDR1 MRHNA and CDR2 SNTAGT. This CDR3 is built from 15 residues. CDR3 in amino acids: CASSDLAGGPDTQYF. CDR3 coding DNA: TGTGCCAGCAGTGACCTAGCGGGGGGGCCAGATACGCAGTATTTT.

This clone was seen only once. The V call is TRBV7-6, the J call TRBJ2-6; TRBD1 might be the D (6 bases). With 3 bases removed from V and 0 bases from J, the gap between germline ends came to 12 bases. CDR1 is SGHVS, CDR2 FNYEAQ, per germline. The CDR3 covers 17 residues. The CDR3 protein is CASSFRDIDSGANVLTF. In nucleotides, the CDR3 is TGTGCCAGCAGCTTCCGGGACATAGACTCTGGGGCCAACGTCCTGACTTTC.

This clone showed up just a few times. J is TRBJ1-4 and V is TRBV29-1, with D tentatively TRBD1 (5 bases). The CDR3 is 13 residues long. Germline V lookup: CDR1 SQVTM, CDR2 ANQGSEA. Trimming removed 5 bases at V and 6 bases at J, with 13 bases between. CDR3 in DNA: TGCAGCGTTCGCGGGACCATCGATGAAAAACTGTTTTTT. Its protein is CSVRGTIDEKLFF.

The chain joins TRBV5-1 to TRBJ1-1, with a possible D match to TRBD1 (5 bases). Deletions cut 1 base from V and 4 bases from J, with 11 bases between. This CDR3 is built from 14 residues. Germline CDR1 reads SGHRS; CDR2 reads YFSETQ. The chain's CDR3 is CASSLRGEGTEAFF. Here the CDR3 DNA reads TGCGCCAGCAGCTTGCGGGGGGAGGGCACTGAAGCTTTCTTT.